The following is a T cell receptor (beta chain) sequence with its context. Its antigen is not known. Use of 60 Vbeta and 13 Jbeta primers characterized the PCR. The table came from immunoSEQ multiplex PCR; TCRdb's copy has only in-frame clones and leaves some out. Its listing shows 200,000 to 250,000 clones. The sample comes from a study of cytomegalovirus exposure and HLA in healthy donors. Whole-study results and caveats: Roughly uniform sequencing depth across donors was assumed, possibly incorrectly.

There are 18 residues in the CDR3. CDR1 is SGHNT and CDR2 is YYREEE in the germline V gene (reference sequence). V lost 0 bases to trimming and J lost 1 base; unmatched junction nucleotides: 7. The chain couples TRBV5-4 to TRBJ2-3; 11 nucleotides line up with TRBD2. Sequenced sample: PBMCs. This receptor was taken from a girl under 10 years old in good health and CMV-seropositive. The CDR3 reads CASSLVLAGGPGTDTQYF. In DNA form, the CDR3 reads TGTGCCAGCAGCTTGGTCTTAGCGGGAGGGCCGGGCACAGATACGCAGTATTTT.